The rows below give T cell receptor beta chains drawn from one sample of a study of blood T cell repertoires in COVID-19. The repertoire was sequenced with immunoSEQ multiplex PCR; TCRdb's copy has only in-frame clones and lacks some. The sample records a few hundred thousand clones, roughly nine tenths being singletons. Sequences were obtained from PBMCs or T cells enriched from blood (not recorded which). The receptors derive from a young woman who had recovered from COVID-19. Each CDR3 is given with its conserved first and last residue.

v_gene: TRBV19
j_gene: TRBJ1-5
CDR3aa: CASSTTGTGGDQPQHF

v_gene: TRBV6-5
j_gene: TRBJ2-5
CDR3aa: CASSREETQYF

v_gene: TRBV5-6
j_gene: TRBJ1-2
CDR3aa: CASSHAGQGARGYTF

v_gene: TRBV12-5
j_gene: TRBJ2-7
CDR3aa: CASGLAVGARSYEQYF

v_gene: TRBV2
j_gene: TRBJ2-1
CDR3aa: CASSEGVTRRLNEQFF

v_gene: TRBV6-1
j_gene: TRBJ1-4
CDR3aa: CASSETTGGGEKLFF

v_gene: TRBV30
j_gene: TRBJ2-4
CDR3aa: CAWSGAGENIQYF

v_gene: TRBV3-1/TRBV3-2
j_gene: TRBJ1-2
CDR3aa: CASSQTGSRSYTF

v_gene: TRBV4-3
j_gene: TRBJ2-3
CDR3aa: CASSQLPTAQDTQYF

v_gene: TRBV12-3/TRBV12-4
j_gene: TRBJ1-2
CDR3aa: CASSRSGGYTF

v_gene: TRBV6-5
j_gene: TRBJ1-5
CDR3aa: CASSYTTGMEPQHF

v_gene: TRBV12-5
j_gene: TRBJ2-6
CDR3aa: CASGLDPGGTGANVLTF

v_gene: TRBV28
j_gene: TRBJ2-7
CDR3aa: CASRTPREQYF

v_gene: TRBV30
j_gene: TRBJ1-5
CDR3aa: CAWSPGTRVNQPQHF

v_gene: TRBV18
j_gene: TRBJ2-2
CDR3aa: CASSPRTGGEATGELFF

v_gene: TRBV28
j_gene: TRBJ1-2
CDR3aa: CASSLRKGVYGYTF

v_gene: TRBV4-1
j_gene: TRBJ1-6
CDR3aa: CASSQDPDSSENSPLHF

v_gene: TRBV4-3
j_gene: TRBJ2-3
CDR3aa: CASSQESGDTQYF

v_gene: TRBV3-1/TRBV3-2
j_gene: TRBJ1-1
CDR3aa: CASSQWGSDGFFNTEAFF

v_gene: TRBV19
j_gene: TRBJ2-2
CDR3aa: CASRRIAQGHTGELFF

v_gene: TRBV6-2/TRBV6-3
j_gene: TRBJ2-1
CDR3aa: CASSYLQSYNEQFF

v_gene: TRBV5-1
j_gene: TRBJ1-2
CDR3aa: CASSPAGNYGYTF

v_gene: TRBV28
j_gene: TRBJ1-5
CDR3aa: CASSFTTGTNQPQHF

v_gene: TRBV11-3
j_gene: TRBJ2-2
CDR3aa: CASSFPGANTGELFF

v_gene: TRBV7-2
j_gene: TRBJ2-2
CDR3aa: CASSPSGQGRVTGELFF

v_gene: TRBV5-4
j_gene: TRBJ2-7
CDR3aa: CASSLGTRTGVLNEQYF

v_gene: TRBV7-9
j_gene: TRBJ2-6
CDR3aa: CASTPSTGRSSGANVLTF

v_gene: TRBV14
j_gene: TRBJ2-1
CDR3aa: CASSPYPLPHEQFF

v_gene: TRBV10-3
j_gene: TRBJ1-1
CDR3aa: CAISGQGRDTEAFF

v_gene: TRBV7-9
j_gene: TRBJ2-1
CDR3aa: CASSLGTYNEQFF

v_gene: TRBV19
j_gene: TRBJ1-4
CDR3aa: CASSIERGVPLFF

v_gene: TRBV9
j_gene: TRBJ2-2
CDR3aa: CASRDQGQGSAELFF

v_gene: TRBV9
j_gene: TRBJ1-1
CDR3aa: CASSRGRTGLNTEAFF

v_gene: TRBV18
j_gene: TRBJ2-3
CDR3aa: CASSQTSGGMDTQYF

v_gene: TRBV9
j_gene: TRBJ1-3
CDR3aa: CASSVEGGYGNTIYF

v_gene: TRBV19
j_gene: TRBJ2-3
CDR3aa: CASSGQGTDTQYF

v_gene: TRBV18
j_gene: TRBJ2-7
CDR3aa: CASSLPGSEQYF

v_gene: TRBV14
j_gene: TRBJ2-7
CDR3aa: CASSLLGTGSGEQYF

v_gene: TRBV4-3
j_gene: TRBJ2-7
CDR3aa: CASSQDLTGGYEQYF

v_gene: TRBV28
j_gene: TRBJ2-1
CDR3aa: CASSVLSSYNEQFF

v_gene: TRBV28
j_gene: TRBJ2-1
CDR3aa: CASRDNRGSYNEQFF

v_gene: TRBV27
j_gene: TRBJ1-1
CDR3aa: CASRGQWGAEAFF

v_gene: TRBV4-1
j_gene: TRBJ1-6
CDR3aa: CASSQDAGTGHYNSPLHF

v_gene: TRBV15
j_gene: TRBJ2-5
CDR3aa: CATSRGSGGLNYQETQYF

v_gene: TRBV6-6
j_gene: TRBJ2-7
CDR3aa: CASSLTPVLGVEQYF

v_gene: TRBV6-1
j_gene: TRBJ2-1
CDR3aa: CASSAYLAGGNNEQFF

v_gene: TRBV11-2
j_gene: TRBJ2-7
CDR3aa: CASSPTGGTYEQYF